Following are 23 T cell receptor beta chains from one sample sequenced in a study of blood T cell repertoires in COVID-19 (dated by TCRdb to the early 2020s). The library came from the immunoSEQ multiplex PCR assay. Held by TCRdb, this immuneACCESS table contains in-frame sequences only and omits some clones. Under half of the omission traces to an unresolved V gene where checked; the cause of the rest is unknown. The sample table holds a few hundred thousand clones, of which roughly 85% were seen once. The ten top clones hold about 4.1% of the sample. Sequencing was done on a sample of PBMCs or T cells enriched from blood (not recorded which). Every receptor here comes from a middle-aged woman with acute COVID-19.

V is TRBV7-8 and J is TRBJ1-4, with 7 bases matching TRBD1. V shed 1 base and J 7 bases; nucleotides not matched to a gene: 9. Looked up from germline, CDR1 is SGHVS and CDR2 is FQNEAQ. The CDR3 extends over 16 amino acids. CDR3 loop: CASSLGAGTVGEKLFF. The CDR3 nucleotides read TGTGCCAGCAGCTTAGGAGCAGGGACAGTAGGTGAAAAACTGTTTTTT.

This clone was seen a few times. The rearrangement uses TRBV3-1 (or the pseudogene TRBV3-2) and TRBJ1-2; D is perhaps TRBD1 (6 bases). The CDR3 has 15 residues. Germline CDR1 and CDR2: LGHDT and YNNKEL (reference sequence). V was cut by 1 base and J by 7 bases, with 16 bases left in between. The CDR3 DNA is TGTGCCAGCAGCCAAGGCGACAGGTCGCCGGGTGGCTACACCTTC. As protein: CASSQGDRSPGGYTF.

CDR3 region: CASSLGASAAYEQYF. The CDR3 DNA reads as TGTGCCAGCAGCTTAGGTGCGAGCGCTGCCTACGAGCAGTACTTC. The chain links TRBV7-9 to TRBJ2-7; D remains ambiguous. The CDR3 has 15 amino acids. Deletions cut 1 base from V and 2 bases from J, with 12 bases between. Germline V gene lookup returns CDR1 SEHNR and CDR2 FQNEAQ (reference sequence).

This clone was seen repeatedly, ten times or more. The chain is built from TRBV7-9 and TRBJ2-7; D is possibly TRBD2 (5 bases). The V and J ends lost 5 bases and 0 bases respectively, with 20 bases between them. Germline lookup yields CDR1 SEHNR and CDR2 FQNEAQ (reference sequence). This CDR3 region has 17 residues. CDR3 amino acids: CASSPRRTGWSSYEQYF. The CDR3 nucleotides read TGTGCCAGCAGCCCACGGAGGACGGGATGGAGCTCCTACGAGCAGTACTTC.

The chain is built from TRBV7-9 and TRBJ1-3; D is uncertain. Trimming left V 2 bases short and J 0 bases short, with 14 bases between. The germline CDR1 and CDR2 sequences are SEHNR and FQNEAQ (reference sequence). CDR3 size: 17 residues. In nucleotides, the CDR3 is TGTGCCAGCAGCTTAAGAGTATCGGGGAGCTCTGGAAACACCATATATTTT. This codes for CASSLRVSGSSGNTIYF.

The chain links TRBV30 to TRBJ1-6; 7 nucleotides line up with TRBD1. Trimming took 2 bases from V and 9 from J; bases not matched to a gene: 7. The germline V gene has CDR1 GTSNPN and CDR2 SVGIG (reference sequence). This CDR3 comprises 14 residues. CDR3 sequence: CAWSSRQGASPLHF. The CDR3 bases are TGTGCCTGGAGTTCACGACAGGGCGCTTCACCCCTCCACTTT. Full variable domain (missing parts from reference TRBV30 and TRBJ1-6): SQTIHQWPATLVQPVGSPLSLECTVEGTSNPNLYWYRQAAGRGLQLLFYSVGIGQISSEVPQNLSASRPQDRQFILSSKKLLLSDSGFYLCAWSSRQGASPLHFGNGTRLTVT.

The chain combines TRBV6-2 or TRBV6-3 with TRBJ2-1; 10 bases agree with TRBD2. The V segment lost 0 bases and the J segment 3 bases; nucleotides outside the gene matches: 5. This CDR3 has 17 residues. Germline V lookup: CDR1 MNHEY, CDR2 SVGEGT. CDR3 in amino acids: CASSYSPAGGVYNEQFF. The CDR3, as DNA: TGTGCCAGCAGTTACTCGCCAGCGGGAGGGGTCTACAATGAGCAGTTCTTC.

The rearrangement joins TRBV7-2 to TRBJ2-3, with 7 bases matching TRBD1. The CDR3 runs to 16 residues. CDR1 is SGHTA and CDR2 is FQGNSA in the germline V gene. V shed 6 bases and J 1 base; nucleotides not matched to a gene: 10. CDR3 in DNA: TGTGCCAGCAGGAGACAGGGTAGTACTGGCACAGATACGCAGTATTTT. This encodes CASRRQGSTGTDTQYF. The full variable domain, completed using reference TRBV7-2 and TRBJ2-3, is GAGVSQSPSNKVTEKGKDVELRCDPISGHTALYWYRQSLGQGLEFLIYFQGNSAPDKSGLPSDRFSAERTGGSVSTLTIQRTQQEDSAVYLCASRRQGSTGTDTQYFGPGTRLTVL.

The chain couples TRBV15 to TRBJ2-1, with TRBD1 identical over 10 bases. There are 15 residues in the CDR3. The V gene's germline CDR1 is LNHNV and CDR2 YYDKDF (reference sequence). With V trimmed by 0 bases and J by 8 bases, 4 bases remained unmatched. The CDR3 loop reads CATSREIGTGDEQFF. In nucleotides, the CDR3 is TGTGCCACCAGCAGAGAAATTGGGACAGGGGATGAGCAGTTCTTC.

The chain recombines TRBV19 with TRBJ2-2, with a weak D call TRBD1 (5 bases). CDR1 LNHDA and CDR2 SQIVND come from the germline V gene (reference sequence). This CDR3 contains 14 residues. The ends were cut back, 7 bases at V and 9 bases at J, with 18 bases in the middle. This CDR3 is CASTIGHSLRELFF. Written as DNA, the CDR3 is TGTGCCAGTACAATTGGACATAGCCTCAGGGAGCTGTTTTTT.

V is TRBV15 and J is TRBJ1-4, with D perhaps TRBD1 (6 bases). Germline loops: CDR1 LNHNV, CDR2 YYDKDF (reference sequence). The CDR3 runs 14 residues. V lost 3 bases and J 11 bases, leaving 16 bases between the germline ends. DNA of the CDR3: TGTGCCACCAGCAGGGGACAAGACGTGAACAAACTGTTTTTT. Protein product: CATSRGQDVNKLFF.

The V gene is TRBV7-9, the J gene TRBJ1-1; TRBD1 agrees at 9 bases. The V gene's germline CDR1 is SEHNR and CDR2 FQNEAQ (reference sequence). The CDR3 contains 13 residues. Trimming removed 5 bases from V and 8 bases from J; junction bases left unmatched: 6. In DNA, the CDR3 is TGTGCCAGCAGCCGGGACAGGGAGTCCGAAGCTTTCTTT. This codes for CASSRDRESEAFF.

The J gene is TRBJ1-6, the V gene TRBV27; D is uncertain. This CDR3 contains 15 residues. CDR1 and CDR2 (germline): MNHEY, SMNVEV (reference sequence). The V end was cut by 1 base, the J end by 7 bases, with 11 bases between. CDR3 sequence: CASSLYVRSNSPLHF. The CDR3 DNA is TGTGCCAGCAGTTTATACGTGAGAAGCAATTCACCCCTCCACTTT.

V usage is TRBV5-1 and J usage is TRBJ2-2; no definite D call. Germline CDR1 and CDR2: SGHRS and YFSETQ. Trimming left V 4 bases short and J 0 bases short, with 7 bases between. This CDR3 comprises 14 residues. Written as DNA, the CDR3 is TGCGCCAGCAGCAGCCTAACGAACACCGGGGAGCTGTTTTTT. Amino acid sequence: CASSSLTNTGELFF.

The V gene is TRBV27, the J gene TRBJ2-7, with TRBD2 identical over 9 bases. The ends lost 4 bases at V and 2 bases at J; junction bases unmatched: 9. The CDR3 is made up of 16 amino acids. Germline V CDR1 and CDR2: MNHEY, SMNVEV (reference sequence). CDR3 nucleotides: TGTGCCAGCAGTTCCCCGTTAGCGGGAGTCCCCTACGAGCAGTACTTC. Residues: CASSSPLAGVPYEQYF.

The J gene is TRBJ2-3, the V gene TRBV5-4; maybe TRBD2 (6 bases). The CDR3 extends over 14 amino acids. V gave up 2 bases and J gave up 8 bases, with 15 bases separating them. Per the germline V gene, CDR1 is SGHNT and CDR2 is YYREEE (reference sequence). CDR3 bases: TGTGCCAGCAGCTTCGGGAGCGCTGGGGGTACGCAGTATTTT. This translates into CASSFGSAGGTQYF.

The genes are TRBV4-3 and TRBJ2-1, with D perhaps TRBD1 (7 bases). This CDR3 has 15 amino acids. The V gene's germline CDR1 is LGHNA and CDR2 YSLEER. V was pared by 4 bases and J by 4 bases, with 14 bases between. The CDR3 DNA follows: TGCGCCAGCAGCCTTCAGGGGGGCCGATACAATGAGCAGTTCTTC. Protein: CASSLQGGRYNEQFF.

The V and J genes are TRBV18 and TRBJ1-5; TRBD1 aligns across 12 bases. The CDR3 sequence is 19 residues long. The J segment lost 0 bases and the V segment lost 4 bases, leaving 10 bases of the junction unmatched. Germline V gene lookup returns CDR1 KGHSH and CDR2 LQKENI. CDR3: CASSRREGQGATSNQPQHF. The CDR3, as DNA: TGTGCCAGCTCACGGAGGGAGGGACAGGGGGCGACTAGCAATCAGCCCCAGCATTTT. The full variable domain, rest sourced from reference TRBV18 and TRBJ1-5, is NAGVMQNPRHLVRRRGQEARLRCSPMKGHSHVYWYRQLPEEGLKFMVYLQKENIIDESGMPKERFSAEFPKEGPSILRIQQVVRGDSAAYFCASSRREGQGATSNQPQHFGDGTRLSIL.

The rearrangement joins TRBV28 to TRBJ2-7; TRBD2 matches at 15 bases. The V gene end was trimmed by 6 bases and the J gene end by 3 bases; junction bases not matched to a gene: 6. Looked up from germline, CDR1 is MDHEN and CDR2 is SYDVKM. This CDR3 spans 16 amino acids. The CDR3 here is CASSGTSGRSFYEQYF. In DNA, the CDR3 is TGTGCCAGCAGCGGGACTAGCGGGAGGTCGTTCTACGAGCAGTACTTC. Combining the CDR3 with reference TRBV28 and TRBJ2-7 gives the whole variable domain DVKVTQSSRYLVKRTGEKVFLECVQDMDHENMFWYRQDPGLGLRLIYFSYDVKMKEKGDIPEGYSVSREKKERFSLILESASTNQTSMYLCASSGTSGRSFYEQYFGPGTRLTVT.

The CDR3 here is CASSVASGGSSYNEQFF. The CDR3 bases are TGTGCCAGCAGCGTAGCTAGCGGGGGGAGCTCCTACAATGAGCAGTTCTTC. The chain recombines TRBV9 with TRBJ2-1; 11 bases are a match to TRBD2. The CDR3 contains 17 residues. Germline V gene sequence: CDR1 SGDLS, CDR2 YYNGEE. Trimming cost V 0 bases and J 0 bases; bases outside gene matches: 2.

This clone occurred once. The chain is built from TRBV5-5 and TRBJ1-5; no definite D call. CDR3 length: 16 residues. Germline assignment: CDR1 SGHKS and CDR2 YYEKEE (reference sequence). V was cut by 1 base and J by 0 bases, with 11 bases left in between. The CDR3 here is CASSLFGGGSNQPQHF. In DNA form, the CDR3 reads TGTGCCAGCAGCTTGTTTGGAGGAGGTAGCAATCAGCCCCAGCATTTT.

The chain has TRBV5-1 and TRBJ2-7; 12 bases match TRBD2. V lost 5 bases and J lost 3; bases outside the gene matches: 6. CDR1 and CDR2 (germline): SGHRS, YFSETQ. This CDR3 contains 15 residues. The CDR3 loop reads CASSFLAGGNYEQYF. CDR3 in DNA: TGCGCCAGCAGTTTTCTAGCGGGAGGGAACTACGAGCAGTACTTC.

This clone occurred a few times. This rearrangement joins TRBV29-1 to TRBJ1-1; TRBD1 might be the D (6 bases). The length of the CDR3 is 12 residues. Germline CDR1 SQVTM, CDR2 ANQGSEA. Trimming cost V 7 bases and J 3 bases, with 12 bases left between them. Here the CDR3 DNA reads TGCAGCGCCGAACAGGGATACACTGAAGCTTTCTTT. Protein product: CSAEQGYTEAFF.